A single sample gave rise to the 18 T cell receptor beta chains below, sequenced in a study of CD8+ T cells in alopecia areata. Treatment noted: oral pan-JAK inhibitor, 5-10 mg twice daily. Reverse transcribed after extraction, RNA yielded cDNA as the sequencing template. Clones were read by immunoSEQ multiplex PCR, and TCRdb kept only the in-frame ones, dropping some. The sample comprises 75,000 to 80,000 clones, roughly 66% of which are singletons, and 20% to 30% rests with the top ten. The source material was CD8+ T cells sorted from blood, sampled at week 24, from a patient treated with tofacitinib. These receptors were taken from a human donor with alopecia areata.

The chain combines TRBV7-9 with TRBJ2-2, with D perhaps matching TRBD2 (6 bases). Trimming left V 7 bases short and J 6 bases short, with 15 bases between. Germline V CDR1 and CDR2: SEHNR, FQNEAQ (reference sequence). The CDR3 extends over 14 amino acids. Written as DNA, the CDR3 is TGTGCCAGCACCCAAAACCCGGGGGCCGGGGAGCTGTTTTTT. Amino acids: CASTQNPGAGELFF.

This clone was observed a few times. Germline is not matched at one junction end, which may reflect a read error. The sample has other DNA sequences that encode this CDR3 too. The V gene is TRBV4-1, the J gene TRBJ1-1; D is undetermined. Germline loops: CDR1 MGHRA, CDR2 YSYEKL. CDR3 size: 14 residues. The CDR3 sequence is CASSQETANTEAFF. CDR3 nucleotide sequence: TGCGCCAGCAGCCAAGAAACAGCGAACACTGAAGCCTTCTTT.

This clone was seen only a few times. V and J are TRBV7-9 and TRBJ2-1; D gene uncertain. V gave up 8 bases and J gave up 0 bases, with 8 bases separating them. The germline V gene has CDR1 SEHNR and CDR2 FQNEAQ (reference sequence). The CDR3 runs to 13 residues. CDR3 in amino acids: CASGASSYNEQFF. DNA of the CDR3: TGTGCCAGCGGCGCTAGCTCCTACAATGAGCAGTTCTTC.

There are a few counts of this clone. V is TRBV30 and J is TRBJ2-7; TRBD1 matches 10 bases. The CDR3 has 13 residues. Germline lookup yields CDR1 GTSNPN and CDR2 SVGIG (reference sequence). The V gene end was trimmed by 4 bases and the J gene end by 5 bases; junction bases not matched to a gene: 5. Written as DNA, the CDR3 is TGTGCCTGGACATACGGGACAGGGGACGAGCAGTACTTC. It yields the protein CAWTYGTGDEQYF.

This clone was observed a handful of times. V is TRBV7-6 and J is TRBJ2-2; D remains unclear. Germline V CDR1 and CDR2: SGHVS, FNYEAQ. The CDR3 contains 15 residues. Trimming removed 3 bases at V and 3 bases at J, with 11 bases between. CDR3 in DNA: TGTGCCAGCAGCTTGCTAATCCTGGACACCGGGGAGCTGTTTTTT. Encoded protein: CASSLLILDTGELFF.

Ten or more counts support this clone. This rearrangement joins TRBV2 to TRBJ2-1, with 7 positions matching TRBD1. CDR1 and CDR2 from the germline V gene are SNHLY and FYNNEI. V shed 4 bases, J shed 0 bases, and the junction held 6 bases outside the gene matches. This CDR3 spans 16 amino acids. CDR3 nucleotides: TGTGCCAGCAGTGCATCGGGACAGCACTCCTACAATGAGCAGTTCTTC. As protein: CASSASGQHSYNEQFF.

A few counts support this clone. Other DNA sequences within the sample encode an identical CDR3. The chain recombines TRBV27 with TRBJ2-7; maybe TRBD1 (6 bases). The V end lost 4 bases, the J end lost 0 bases, and 7 bases lay between the germline ends. The length of the CDR3 is 13 residues. Germline values: CDR1 MNHEY, CDR2 SMNVEV (reference sequence). The CDR3 region has the DNA TGTGCCAGCAGTTACAGGGACTCCTACGAGCAGTACTTC. Translation gives CASSYRDSYEQYF.

The chain links TRBV29-1 to TRBJ2-5; D not certain. The CDR3 has 14 residues. Germline CDR1 reads SQVTM; CDR2 reads ANQGSEA. The V gene lost 5 bases and the J gene lost 1 base, with 14 bases spanning the gap. The CDR3 coding sequence is TGCAGCGTTCGGACCCCAAGAGCCCAAGAGACCCAGTACTTC. Amino acids: CSVRTPRAQETQYF.

This chain joins TRBV9 and TRBJ2-3; 7 bases line up with TRBD2. This CDR3 is 15 amino acids long. From germline, CDR1 is SGDLS and CDR2 YYNGEE. The junction had 5 bases not matched to a gene; V was cut back by 4 bases and J by 0 bases. CDR3 nucleotides: TGTGCCAGCAGCATAGGACTAGTCAGCACAGATACGCAGTATTTT. Protein sequence: CASSIGLVSTDTQYF.

This clone was found a few times. The chain links TRBV5-1 to TRBJ2-5; possible D gene TRBD2, 5 bases. The CDR3 loop spans 15 amino acids. V was shortened by 4 bases and J by 3 bases, with 16 bases between the two germline ends. Per germline, CDR1 SGHRS and CDR2 YFSETQ. For the CDR3, the DNA is TGCGCCAGCAGCCACCACATGGGAGAGGAAGAGACCCAGTACTTC. This encodes CASSHHMGEEETQYF.

J is TRBJ2-1 and V is TRBV15; D gene unclear. The CDR3 loop spans 17 amino acids. Per germline, CDR1 LNHNV and CDR2 YYDKDF (reference sequence). Trimming pared 1 base from V and 7 bases from J, leaving 20 bases between. The CDR3 sequence is CATSRGRAARLGNEQFF. Here the CDR3 DNA reads TGTGCCACCAGCAGAGGACGGGCGGCCCGGTTGGGGAATGAGCAGTTCTTC.

J is TRBJ2-7 and V is TRBV27; 9 bases align to TRBD1. V was clipped by 5 bases and J by 4 bases; unmatched bases: 9. Germline V gene sequence: CDR1 MNHEY, CDR2 SMNVEV (reference sequence). The CDR3 has 15 amino acids. CDR3 loop: CASSLAGQGMYEQYF. DNA of the CDR3: TGTGCCAGCAGTCTCGCGGGACAGGGTATGTACGAGCAGTACTTC.

This clone came up a few times. A far larger clone lies a single base away; this is likely a read error. The chain couples TRBV14 to TRBJ2-7; D unclear. The germline V gene encodes CDR1 SGHDN and CDR2 FVKESK. Trimming took 0 bases from V and 2 from J, leaving 11 bases between them. The CDR3 length is 15 residues. The DNA for the CDR3 is TGTGCCAGCAGCCAAGAGAGGCACAGTACCTACGAGCAGTACTTC. Translated: CASSQERHSTYEQYF.

The CDR3 nucleotides are TGCGCCAGCAGCCAAGGCGGAGGAGCGGCAGATACGCAGTATTTT. This codes for CASSQGGGAADTQYF. The gene calls are TRBV23-1 and TRBJ2-3; TRBD2 might be the D (5 bases). TRBV23-1 is classed as an ORF, of uncertain function. There are 15 residues in the CDR3. Trimming left V 6 bases short and J 4 bases short, with 17 bases between.

This clone was seen a few times. The chain has TRBV5-4 and TRBJ2-3; 12 bases align to TRBD1. Per the germline V gene, CDR1 is SGHNT and CDR2 is YYREEE (reference sequence). The ends lost 4 bases at V and 2 bases at J; junction bases unmatched: 2. CDR3 length equals 15 residues. The CDR3 here is CASSGGQGATDTQYF. The CDR3 nucleotides are TGTGCCAGCAGCGGGGGACAGGGGGCCACAGATACGCAGTATTTT. Complete variable domain (other parts from reference TRBV5-4 and TRBJ2-3): ETGVTQSPTHLIKTRGQQVTLRCSSQSGHNTVSWYQQALGQGPQFIFQYYREEENGRGNFPPRFSGLQFPNYSSELNVNALELDDSALYLCASSGGQGATDTQYFGPGTRLTVL.

The chain carries TRBV4-3 and TRBJ2-7; the match to TRBD1 covers 7 bases. The CDR3 is 13 amino acids. Per the germline V gene, CDR1 is LGHNA and CDR2 is YSLEER. V gave up 4 bases and J gave up 2 bases; unmatched junction bases: 2. CDR3 nucleotides: TGCGCCAGCAGCCGAGGGACAGCCTACGAGCAGTACTTC. Protein sequence: CASSRGTAYEQYF.

The J gene is TRBJ2-3, the V gene TRBV4-1, with no clear D. Germline assignment: CDR1 MGHRA and CDR2 YSYEKL. The CDR3 sequence is 13 residues long. V dropped 4 bases and J dropped 6 bases, with 11 bases sitting between them. The CDR3 here is CASSPPGDDTQYF. CDR3 in DNA: TGCGCCAGCAGCCCCCCAGGAGATGATACGCAGTATTTT.

The rearrangement uses TRBV25-1 and TRBJ2-1, with D perhaps matching TRBD2 (7 bases). V lost 7 bases to trimming and J lost 8 bases, with 24 bases between them. The germline V gene has CDR1 MGHDK and CDR2 SYGVNS. The CDR3 has 16 amino acids. The CDR3 region has the DNA TGTGCCAGCACTGGGGATGAGGGGGGGGGCCGGTATGAGCAGTTCTTC. Its translation: CASTGDEGGGRYEQFF.